This T cell receptor (beta chain) comes out of a study of shared clonotypes between healthy human individuals. Study outcomes and limitations: Generation of non-shared clonotypes was less probable than generation of clonotypes shared by all four donors. Naive subsets, compared against memory subsets, generally had larger estimated richness values.

Details on this clone: Its cognate antigen is unknown.

Germline CDR1 reads SEHNR; CDR2 reads FQNEAQ (reference sequence). V lost 5 bases to trimming and J lost 5 bases, with 15 bases between them. The CDR3 totals 14 residues. All donors were healthy HIV-negative adults lacking recent acute infections or vaccinations. Produced via immunoSEQ multiplex PCR; TCRdb's table is partial and in-frame only. The data contain some 2,100,000 clones, approximately 96% of them singletons. The rearrangement uses TRBV7-9 and TRBJ1-1; D not resolved. The sequencing input was naive CD4+ T cells sorted from blood. Subset specified: CD45RA+ positively selected. This TCR came from a man aged 18 to 30 in good health. The DNA for the CDR3 is TGTGCCAGCAGCCGGATGAAGGGAGGTACTGAAGCTTTCTTT. It translates to CASSRMKGGTEAFF. The full variable domain, rest sourced from reference TRBV7-9 and TRBJ1-1, is DTGVSQNPRHKITKRGQNVTFRCDPISEHNRLYWYRQTLGQGPEFLTYFQNEAQLEKSRLLSDRFSAERPKGSFSTLEIQRTEQGDSAMYLCASSRMKGGTEAFFGQGTRLTVV.